The next 10 T cell receptor beta chains were all read from a single sample in a study of T cell responses to AZD1222 COVID-19 vaccine. Clones were read by immunoSEQ multiplex PCR, and TCRdb kept only the in-frame ones, dropping some. This sample has more than 75,000 clones; about nine tenths occur once, and the top ten carry about 7.5%. Specimen: peripheral blood, collected on day 0 of AZD1222 vaccination. The receptors were gathered from an adult in good health.

This chain joins TRBV24-1 and TRBJ2-3, with a weak D call TRBD1 (5 bases). Trimming shortened V by 8 bases and J by 2 bases, and 7 bases separated the two germline ends. Germline V gives CDR1 KGHDR, CDR2 SFDVKD. The CDR3 loop spans 12 amino acids. The CDR3, as DNA: TGTGCCACCAAAGGGGACACAGATACGCAGTATTTT. Residues: CATKGDTDTQYF.

The chain carries TRBV9 and TRBJ2-2, with a possible D match to TRBD1 (8 bases). Germline lookup yields CDR1 SGDLS and CDR2 YYNGEE. Trimming stripped 7 bases from V and 9 bases from J, with 22 bases between. This CDR3 has 15 residues. CDR3 sequence: CASGPRGRGLRELFF. As DNA, the CDR3 is TGTGCCAGCGGGCCCAGGGGGCGGGGGCTACGGGAGCTGTTTTTT.

The chain's CDR3 is CAAAGPIPPYEQYF. For the CDR3, the DNA is TGTGCCGCCGCCGGGCCAATCCCCCCCTACGAGCAGTACTTC. The gene calls are TRBV10-3 and TRBJ2-7; D is uncertain. This CDR3 has 14 amino acids. The V gene's germline CDR1 is ENHRY and CDR2 SYGVKD. Trimming removed 11 bases at V and 2 bases at J, with 19 bases between.

The rearrangement joins TRBV5-8 to TRBJ2-3; 11 positions agree with TRBD1. V lost 4 bases and J lost 0; bases outside the gene matches: 13. CDR3 size: 19 residues. Looked up from germline, CDR1 is SGHTS and CDR2 is YDEGEE. Written as DNA, the CDR3 is TGTGCCAGCAGCACTCCGGGACAGGGGGATTTGTACAGCACAGATACGCAGTATTTT. It translates to CASSTPGQGDLYSTDTQYF.

The chain combines TRBV6-2 or TRBV6-3 with TRBJ1-2, with unresolved D. Germline V gives CDR1 MNHEY, CDR2 SVGEGT. The V and J ends lost 5 bases and 8 bases respectively, with 12 bases between them. The CDR3 consists of 12 residues. Here the CDR3 reads CASSTTRDGYTF. The CDR3 coding sequence is TGTGCCAGCAGTACTACACGAGACGGCTACACCTTC.

This chain connects TRBV18 to TRBJ1-5; D might be TRBD1 (6 bases). This CDR3 has 14 amino acids. The germline CDR1 and CDR2 sequences are KGHSH and LQKENI. V lost 1 base, J lost 7 bases, and 11 bases lay in between. CDR3 nucleotide sequence: TGTGCCAGCTCACCACAGGGGGGAGAGCAGCCCCAGCATTTT. Its translation is CASSPQGGEQPQHF.

The chain joins TRBV24-1 to TRBJ2-1, with TRBD2 matching over 11 bases. The CDR3 length is 16 residues. V lost 2 bases and J lost 8; bases outside the gene matches: 7. Germline CDR1 is KGHDR and CDR2 is SFDVKD. The CDR3, as DNA: TGTGCCACCAGTGATTCGCTAGCGGGAGGCATGGATGAGCAGTTCTTC. Translating it yields CATSDSLAGGMDEQFF.

The chain employs TRBV5-4 and TRBJ1-3; TRBD1 matches at 9 bases. V shed 7 bases and J 3 bases; nucleotides not matched to a gene: 14. The CDR3 totals 17 residues. In germline, CDR1 is SGHNT, CDR2 YYREEE (reference sequence). The CDR3 here is CASSSSLQGAVGNTIYF. CDR3 DNA: TGTGCCAGCTCTTCGAGCTTACAGGGGGCAGTTGGAAACACCATATATTTT.

This sequence joins TRBV7-3 and TRBJ2-1; the D is unclear. CDR1 SGHTA and CDR2 FQGTGA come from the germline V gene. Trimming removed 5 bases at V and 0 bases at J, with 14 bases between. This CDR3 is built from 16 residues. CDR3 region: CASSPIRHRSYNEQFF. The CDR3 nucleotides read TGTGCCAGCAGCCCAATCCGACACCGCTCCTACAATGAGCAGTTCTTC.

The CDR3 DNA is TGTGCCAGCAGCAAGAAGGGACAGTTAAACACTGAAGCTTTCTTT. It specifies CASSKKGQLNTEAFF. The V gene is TRBV27, the J gene TRBJ1-1; 7 bases are a match to TRBD1. The CDR3 loop spans 15 amino acids. CDR1 and CDR2 (germline): MNHEY, SMNVEV (reference sequence). V trimming: 6 bases; J trimming: 2 bases; junction bases outside the gene matches: 9.